Below, 9 T cell receptor beta chains from the same sample are listed, as sequenced in a study of blood T cell repertoires in COVID-19. Some clones are missing from TCRdb's copy, which holds only in-frame ones; the method was immunoSEQ multiplex PCR. The data show approximately 470,000 clones, with 87% seen just once and about 0.65% held by the top ten. The specimen was PBMCs or T cells enriched from blood (not recorded which). The receptor source for this set is a woman younger than 30 who had recovered from COVID-19.

This chain connects TRBV19 to TRBJ1-2; D ambiguous. The CDR3 sequence is 14 residues long. Trimming took off 9 bases at V and 0 bases at J, with 14 bases between the two ends. Germline V gene data show CDR1 as LNHDA and CDR2 as SQIVND (reference sequence). The CDR3, as DNA: TGTGCCAGCGCCCTAGTAGAGGCTAACTATGGCTACACCTTC. It codes for CASALVEANYGYTF.

The chain is built from TRBV6-5 and TRBJ2-1; D is perhaps TRBD1 (6 bases). V dropped 4 bases and J dropped 11 bases, with 15 bases sitting between them. From germline, CDR1 is MNHEY and CDR2 SVGAGI. The length of the CDR3 is 13 residues. The CDR3 DNA reads as TGTGCCAGCAGTTCTGTTACAGGGTGGAAGCAGTTCTTC. It codes for CASSSVTGWKQFF.

This clone was counted once. The genes are TRBV19 and TRBJ1-1; D may be TRBD1 (6 bases). V was pared by 6 bases and J by 1 base, with 18 bases between. Germline V gene lookup returns CDR1 LNHDA and CDR2 SQIVND (reference sequence). The CDR3 is 16 residues long. DNA of the CDR3: TGTGCCAGTAGATGGGCCCGGGACAAAGGGAACACTGAAGCTTTCTTT. This encodes CASRWARDKGNTEAFF.

The chain combines TRBV4-1 with TRBJ1-3; D is uncertain. CDR1 and CDR2 (germline): MGHRA, YSYEKL. The CDR3 runs to 14 residues. V lost 0 bases, J lost 8 bases, and 11 bases lay in between. The CDR3 DNA reads TGCGCCAGCAGCCAAGAATCGGGGTCGGACACCATATATTTT. Its protein is CASSQESGSDTIYF.

The chain is built from TRBV21-1 and TRBJ2-3; the D call in the table, TRBD2, was not verified against the DNA. TRBV21-1 is marked as a pseudogene. The CDR3 consists of 16 residues. The CDR3 DNA is TGTGCCAGCATCCAAAGCCAGCGGGGGGGCACAGATACGCAGTATTTT. It specifies CASIQSQRGGTDTQYF.

This CDR3 reads CASSFRLGRYSNQPQHF. Written as DNA, the CDR3 is TGTGCCAGCAGTTTTAGATTGGGCCGTTATAGCAATCAGCCCCAGCATTTT. This chain links TRBV28 with TRBJ1-5; D ambiguous. CDR3 length: 17 residues. Looked up from germline, CDR1 is MDHEN and CDR2 is SYDVKM. V shed 3 bases and J shed 0 bases, with 15 bases lying between them.

The chain has TRBV19 and TRBJ1-2, with D possibly being TRBD1 (5 bases). CDR3 length equals 13 residues. The V gene lost 7 bases and the J gene lost 2 bases, with 11 bases spanning the gap. Germline lookup yields CDR1 LNHDA and CDR2 SQIVND (reference sequence). The CDR3 loop reads CASTVDRNYGYTF. Written as DNA, the CDR3 is TGTGCCAGTACCGTAGACAGAAACTATGGCTACACCTTC.

The chain uses TRBV5-1 and TRBJ2-7; 7 nucleotides match TRBD2. Trimming removed 4 bases from V and 1 base from J; junction bases left unmatched: 5. The CDR3 contains 14 residues. Germline V gene lookup returns CDR1 SGHRS and CDR2 YFSETQ. The CDR3 nucleotides are TGCGCCAGCAGCCCCGGCGGGGGATCCTACGAGCAGTACTTC. It yields the protein CASSPGGGSYEQYF.

CDR3 in DNA: TGCGCCAGCAGAAGCGGGGGGGCTAACGAGCAGTACTTC. The encoded protein is CASRSGGANEQYF. The V and J genes are TRBV10-2 and TRBJ2-7, with 10 bases lining up with TRBD2. The V segment lost 6 bases and the J segment 5 bases; nucleotides outside the gene matches: 4. There are 13 residues in the CDR3. The germline V gene encodes CDR1 WSHSY and CDR2 SAAADI.